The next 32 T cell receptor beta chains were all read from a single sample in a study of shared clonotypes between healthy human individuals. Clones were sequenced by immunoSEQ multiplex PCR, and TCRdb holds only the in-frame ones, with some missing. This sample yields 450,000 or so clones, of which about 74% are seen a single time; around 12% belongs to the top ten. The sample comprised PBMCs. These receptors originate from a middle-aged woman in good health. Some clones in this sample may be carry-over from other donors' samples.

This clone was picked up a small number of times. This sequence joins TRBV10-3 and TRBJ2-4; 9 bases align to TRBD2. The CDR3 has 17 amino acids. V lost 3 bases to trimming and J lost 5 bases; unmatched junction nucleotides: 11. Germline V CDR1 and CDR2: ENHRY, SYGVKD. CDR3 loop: CAISDGLAGLDENIQYF. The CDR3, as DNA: TGTGCCATCAGTGATGGGCTAGCGGGATTGGATGAAAACATTCAGTACTTC.

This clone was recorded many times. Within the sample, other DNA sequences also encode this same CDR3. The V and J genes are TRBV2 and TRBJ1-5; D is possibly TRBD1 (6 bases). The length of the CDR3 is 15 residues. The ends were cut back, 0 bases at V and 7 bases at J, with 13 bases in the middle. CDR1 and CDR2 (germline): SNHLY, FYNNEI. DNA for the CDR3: TGTGCCAGCAGTGAAGCGCGGGGGGCTGGACAGCCCCAGCATTTT. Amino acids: CASSEARGAGQPQHF.

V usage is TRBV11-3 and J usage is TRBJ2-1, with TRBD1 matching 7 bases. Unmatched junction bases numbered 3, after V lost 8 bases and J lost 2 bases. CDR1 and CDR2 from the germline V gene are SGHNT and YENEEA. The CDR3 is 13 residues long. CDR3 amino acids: CASGQGAYNEQFF. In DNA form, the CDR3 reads TGTGCCAGCGGGCAGGGGGCCTACAATGAGCAGTTCTTC.

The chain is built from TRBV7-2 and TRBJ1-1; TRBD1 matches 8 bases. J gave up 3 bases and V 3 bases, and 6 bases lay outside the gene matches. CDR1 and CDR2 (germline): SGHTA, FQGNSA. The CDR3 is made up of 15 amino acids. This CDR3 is CASSLGDRSYTEAFF. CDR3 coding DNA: TGTGCCAGCAGCTTGGGGGACAGGAGTTACACTGAAGCTTTCTTT.

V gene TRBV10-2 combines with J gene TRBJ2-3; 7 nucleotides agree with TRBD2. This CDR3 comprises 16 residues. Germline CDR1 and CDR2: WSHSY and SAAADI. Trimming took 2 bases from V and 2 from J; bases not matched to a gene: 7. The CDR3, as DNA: TGCGCCAGCAGTGAGCGGCGGGAGATTTACACAGATACGCAGTATTTT. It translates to CASSERREIYTDTQYF.

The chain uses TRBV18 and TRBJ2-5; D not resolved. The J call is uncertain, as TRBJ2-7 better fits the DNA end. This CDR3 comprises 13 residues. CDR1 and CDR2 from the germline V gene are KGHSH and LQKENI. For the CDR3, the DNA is TGTGCCAGCTCACCACCTAGTACCTACGAGCAGTACTTC. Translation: CASSPPSTYEQYF.

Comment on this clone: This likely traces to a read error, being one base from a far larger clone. CDR3 nucleotide sequence: TGCGCCAGCAGCCAAGAGACAGGGAATCTACACGAGCAGTACTTC. Its protein product is CASSQETGNLHEQYF. The V call is TRBV4-3, the J call TRBJ2-7; 7 nucleotides match TRBD1. The germline V gene has CDR1 LGHNA and CDR2 YSLEER. V trimming: 0 bases; J trimming: 5 bases; junction bases outside the gene matches: 7. This CDR3 comprises 15 residues.

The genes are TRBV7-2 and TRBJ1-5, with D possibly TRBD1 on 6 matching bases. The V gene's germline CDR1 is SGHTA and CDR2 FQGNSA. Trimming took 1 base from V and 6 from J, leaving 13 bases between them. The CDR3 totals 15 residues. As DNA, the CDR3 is TGTGCCAGCAGCTTAGAAGGGGGGCTGATTCAGCCCCAGCATTTT. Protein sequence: CASSLEGGLIQPQHF.

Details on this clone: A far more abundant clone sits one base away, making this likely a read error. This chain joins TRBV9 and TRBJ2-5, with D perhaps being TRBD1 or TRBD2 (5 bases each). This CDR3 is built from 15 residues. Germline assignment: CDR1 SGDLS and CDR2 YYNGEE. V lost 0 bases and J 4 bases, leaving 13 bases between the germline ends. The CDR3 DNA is TGTGCCAGCAGCGTAGGGGGGTGGGAGCGAGAGACCCAGTACTTC. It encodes CASSVGGWERETQYF.

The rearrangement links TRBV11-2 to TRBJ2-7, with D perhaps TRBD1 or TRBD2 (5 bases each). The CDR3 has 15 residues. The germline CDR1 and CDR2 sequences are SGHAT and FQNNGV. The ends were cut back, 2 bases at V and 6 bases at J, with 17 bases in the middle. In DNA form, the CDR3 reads TGTGCCAGCAGCTTACCCCCCAGAGGGCAGGGCGAGCAGTACTTC. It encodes CASSLPPRGQGEQYF.

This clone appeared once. The CDR3 DNA is TGTGCCAGGGGGGACGTCTATGGCTACACCTTC. This sequence encodes CARGDVYGYTF. The chain has TRBV28 and TRBJ1-2; maybe TRBD1 (5 bases). Germline V CDR1 and CDR2: MDHEN, SYDVKM. This CDR3 spans 11 amino acids. The germline V and J ends were trimmed by 9 bases and 4 bases, with 9 bases remaining between them.

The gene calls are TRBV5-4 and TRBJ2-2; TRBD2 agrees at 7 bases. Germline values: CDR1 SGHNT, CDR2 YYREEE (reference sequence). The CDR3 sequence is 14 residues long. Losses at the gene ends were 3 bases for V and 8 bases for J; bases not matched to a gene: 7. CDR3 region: CASSYRTSRGELFF. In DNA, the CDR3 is TGTGCCAGCAGCTACCGGACTAGTCGGGGGGAGCTGTTTTTT.

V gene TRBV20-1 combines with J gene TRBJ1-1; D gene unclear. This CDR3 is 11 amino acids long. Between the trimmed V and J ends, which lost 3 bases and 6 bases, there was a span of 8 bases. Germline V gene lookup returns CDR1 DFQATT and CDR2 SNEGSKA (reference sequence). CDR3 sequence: CSARTGPEAFF. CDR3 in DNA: TGCAGTGCTAGGACTGGGCCTGAAGCTTTCTTT.

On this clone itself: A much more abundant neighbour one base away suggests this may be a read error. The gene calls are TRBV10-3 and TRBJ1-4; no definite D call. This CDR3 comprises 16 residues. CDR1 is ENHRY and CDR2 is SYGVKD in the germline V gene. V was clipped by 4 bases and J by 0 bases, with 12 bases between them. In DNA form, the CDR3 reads TGTGCCATCAGTGCTACGGGTCCCGCAACTAATGAAAAACTGTTTTTT. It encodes CAISATGPATNEKLFF.

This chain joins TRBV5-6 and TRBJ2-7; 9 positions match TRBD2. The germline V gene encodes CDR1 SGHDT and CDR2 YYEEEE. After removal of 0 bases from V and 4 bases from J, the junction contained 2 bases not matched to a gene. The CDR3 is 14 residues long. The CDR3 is CASSLASGAYEQYF. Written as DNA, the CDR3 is TGTGCCAGCAGCTTGGCTAGCGGGGCGTACGAGCAGTACTTC.

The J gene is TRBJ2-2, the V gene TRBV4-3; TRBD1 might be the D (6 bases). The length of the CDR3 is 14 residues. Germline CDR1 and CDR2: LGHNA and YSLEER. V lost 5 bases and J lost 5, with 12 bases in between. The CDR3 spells CASSFRRGTGELFF. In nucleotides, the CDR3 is TGCGCCAGCAGCTTCAGAAGGGGGACCGGGGAGCTGTTTTTT.

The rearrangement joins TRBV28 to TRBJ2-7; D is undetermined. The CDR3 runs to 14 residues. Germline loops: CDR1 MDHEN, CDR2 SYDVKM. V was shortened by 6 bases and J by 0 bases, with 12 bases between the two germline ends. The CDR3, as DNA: TGTGCCAGCAGAAGAATGACCAGCTCCTACGAGCAGTACTTC. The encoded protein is CASRRMTSSYEQYF. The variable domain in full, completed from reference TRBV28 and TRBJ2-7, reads DVKVTQSSRYLVKRTGEKVFLECVQDMDHENMFWYRQDPGLGLRLIYFSYDVKMKEKGDIPEGYSVSREKKERFSLILESASTNQTSMYLCASRRMTSSYEQYFGPGTRLTVT.

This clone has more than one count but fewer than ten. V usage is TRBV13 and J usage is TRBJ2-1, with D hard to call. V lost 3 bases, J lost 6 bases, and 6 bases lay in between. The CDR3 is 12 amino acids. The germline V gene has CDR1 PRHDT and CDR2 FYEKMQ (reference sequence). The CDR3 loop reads CASSFRSNEQFF. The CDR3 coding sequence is TGTGCCAGCAGCTTTAGGTCCAATGAGCAGTTCTTC.

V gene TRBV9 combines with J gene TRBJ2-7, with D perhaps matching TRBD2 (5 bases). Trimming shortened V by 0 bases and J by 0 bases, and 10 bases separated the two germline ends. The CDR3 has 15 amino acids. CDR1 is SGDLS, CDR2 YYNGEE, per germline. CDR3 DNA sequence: TGTGCCAGCAGCGTAGGGGTAGGGAGCTCCTACGAGCAGTACTTC. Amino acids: CASSVGVGSSYEQYF.

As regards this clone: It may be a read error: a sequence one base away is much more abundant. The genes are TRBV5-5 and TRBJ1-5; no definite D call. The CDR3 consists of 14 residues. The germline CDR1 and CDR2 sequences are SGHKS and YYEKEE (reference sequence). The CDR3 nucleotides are TGTGCCAGCAGCTTAAGGACGGAACATCAGCTCCAGCATTTT. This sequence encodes CASSLRTEHQLQHF.

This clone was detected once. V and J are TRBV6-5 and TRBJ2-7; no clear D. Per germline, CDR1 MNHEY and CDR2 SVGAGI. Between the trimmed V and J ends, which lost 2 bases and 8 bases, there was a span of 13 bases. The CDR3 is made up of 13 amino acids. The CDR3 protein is CASSYGLQYKQYF. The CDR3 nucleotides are TGTGCCAGCAGTTACGGGTTACAGTACAAGCAGTACTTC.

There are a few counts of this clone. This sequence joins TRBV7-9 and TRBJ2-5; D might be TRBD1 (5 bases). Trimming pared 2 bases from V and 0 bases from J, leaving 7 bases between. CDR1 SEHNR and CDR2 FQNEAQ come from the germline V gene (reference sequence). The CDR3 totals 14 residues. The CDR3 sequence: CASSLQGYQETQYF. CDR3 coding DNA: TGTGCCAGCAGCTTACAGGGCTACCAAGAGACCCAGTACTTC.

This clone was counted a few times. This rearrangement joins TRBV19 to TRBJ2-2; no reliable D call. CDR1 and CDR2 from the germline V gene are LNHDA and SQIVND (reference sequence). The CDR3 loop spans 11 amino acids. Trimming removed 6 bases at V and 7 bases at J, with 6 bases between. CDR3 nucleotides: TGTGCCAGTAGGGTCTTCGGGGAGCTGTTTTTT. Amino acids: CASRVFGELFF.

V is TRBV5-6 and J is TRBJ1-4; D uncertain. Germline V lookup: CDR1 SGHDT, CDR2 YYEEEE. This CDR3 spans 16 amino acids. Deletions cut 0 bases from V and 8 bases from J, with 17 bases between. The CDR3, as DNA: TGTGCCAGCAGCTTGGGCAGGAACCGGCGTCAGGAAAAACTGTTTTTT. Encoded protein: CASSLGRNRRQEKLFF.

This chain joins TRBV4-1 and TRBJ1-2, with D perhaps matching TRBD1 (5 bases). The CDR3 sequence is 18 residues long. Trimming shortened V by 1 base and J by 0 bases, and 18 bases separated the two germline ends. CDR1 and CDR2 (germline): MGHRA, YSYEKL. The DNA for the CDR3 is TGCGCCAGCAGCCAAGGGGGGTTTACGGCTTTAGCTAACTATGGCTACACCTTC. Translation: CASSQGGFTALANYGYTF.

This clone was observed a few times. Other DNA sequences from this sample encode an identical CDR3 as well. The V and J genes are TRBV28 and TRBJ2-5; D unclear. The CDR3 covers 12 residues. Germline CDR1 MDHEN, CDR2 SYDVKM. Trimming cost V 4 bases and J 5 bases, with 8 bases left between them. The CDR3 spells CASSSPRETQYF. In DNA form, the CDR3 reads TGTGCCAGCAGTTCTCCTCGGGAGACCCAGTACTTC.

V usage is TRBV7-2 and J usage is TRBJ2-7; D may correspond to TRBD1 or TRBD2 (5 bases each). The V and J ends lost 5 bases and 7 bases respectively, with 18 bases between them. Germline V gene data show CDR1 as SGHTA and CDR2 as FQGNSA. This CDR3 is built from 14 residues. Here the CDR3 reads CASSQGTRDGEQYF. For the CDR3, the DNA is TGTGCCAGCAGCCAGGGTACACGGGATGGTGAGCAGTACTTC. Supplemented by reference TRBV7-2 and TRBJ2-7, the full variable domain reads GAGVSQSPSNKVTEKGKDVELRCDPISGHTALYWYRQSLGQGLEFLIYFQGNSAPDKSGLPSDRFSAERTGGSVSTLTIQRTQQEDSAVYLCASSQGTRDGEQYFGPGTRLTVT.

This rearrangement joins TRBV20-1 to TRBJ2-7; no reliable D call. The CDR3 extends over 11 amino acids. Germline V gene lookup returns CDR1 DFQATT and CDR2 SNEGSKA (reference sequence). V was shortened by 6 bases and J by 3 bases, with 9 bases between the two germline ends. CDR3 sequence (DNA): TGCAGTGCCCAAACAGACTACGAGCAGTACTTC. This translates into CSAQTDYEQYF.

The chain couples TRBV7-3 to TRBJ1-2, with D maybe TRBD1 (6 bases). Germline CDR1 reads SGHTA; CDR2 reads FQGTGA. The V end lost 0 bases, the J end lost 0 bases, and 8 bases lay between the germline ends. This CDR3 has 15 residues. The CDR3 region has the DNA TGTGCCAGCAGCTTAACGGGGGCCCCTAACTATGGCTACACCTTC. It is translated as CASSLTGAPNYGYTF.

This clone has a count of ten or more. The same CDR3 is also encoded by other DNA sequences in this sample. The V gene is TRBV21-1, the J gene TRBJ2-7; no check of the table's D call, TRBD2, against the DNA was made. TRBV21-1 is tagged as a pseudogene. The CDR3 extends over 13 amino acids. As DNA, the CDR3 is TGTGCCAGCAGCAAACGGGGGGACTACGAGCAGTACTTC. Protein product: CASSKRGDYEQYF.

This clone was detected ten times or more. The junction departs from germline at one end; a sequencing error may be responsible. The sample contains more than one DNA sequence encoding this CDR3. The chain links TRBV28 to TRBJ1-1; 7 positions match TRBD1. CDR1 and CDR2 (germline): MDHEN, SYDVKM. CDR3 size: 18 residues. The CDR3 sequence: CASSLYLVTPGQDTEAFF. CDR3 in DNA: TGTGCCAGCAGCTTATATTTAGTTACTCCAGGACAGGACACTGAAGCTTTCTTT.

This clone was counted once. This chain's CDR3 is CASSVGAGNSGANVLTF. DNA of the CDR3: TGTGCCAGCAGCGTTGGAGCGGGGAACTCTGGGGCCAACGTCCTGACTTTC. The chain uses TRBV7-3 and TRBJ2-6; TRBD2 matches at 7 bases. The CDR3 loop spans 17 amino acids. CDR1 is SGHTA, CDR2 FQGTGA, per germline. The junction had 7 bases not matched to a gene; V was cut back by 5 bases and J by 0 bases.